Described below is a single T cell receptor beta chain sequence and its context. Its antigen is as yet unknown. This specimen comes from a study of cytomegalovirus exposure and HLA in healthy donors. Points from the study as a whole: Roughly even sequencing depth across donors was the assumption behind the presence/absence analyses. Among TCR beta chains, those listed as cytomegalovirus-associated numbered under 200.

PCR amplification relied on 60 Vbeta primers (plus 13 Jbeta primers). Here immunoSEQ multiplex PCR was the method, and the copy in TCRdb shows in-frame clones only, minus some. Its clone listing holds tens of thousands of clones. This CDR3 has 12 residues. The V gene's germline CDR1 is SGHDT and CDR2 YYEEEE. The ends were cut back, 3 bases at V and 6 bases at J, with 10 bases in the middle. Sequenced input: PBMCs. The chain carries TRBV5-6 and TRBJ2-7; D gene uncertain. The TCR comes from a woman between 18 and 30 years old in good health and CMV-seronegative. In nucleotides, the CDR3 is TGTGCCAGCAGCTCCTCCTTCTCCGAGCAGTACTTC. It is translated as CASSSSFSEQYF.